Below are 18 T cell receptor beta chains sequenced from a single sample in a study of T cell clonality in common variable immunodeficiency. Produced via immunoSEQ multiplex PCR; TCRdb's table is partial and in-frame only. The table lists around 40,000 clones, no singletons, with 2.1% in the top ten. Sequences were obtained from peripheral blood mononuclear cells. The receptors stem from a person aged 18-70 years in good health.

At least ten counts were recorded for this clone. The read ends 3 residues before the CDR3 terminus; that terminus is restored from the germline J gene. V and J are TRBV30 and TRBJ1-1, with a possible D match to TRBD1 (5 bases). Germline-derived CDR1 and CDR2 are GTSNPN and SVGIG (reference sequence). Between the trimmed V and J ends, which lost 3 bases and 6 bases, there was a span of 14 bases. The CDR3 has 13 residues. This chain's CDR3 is CAWSHGGAAEAFF. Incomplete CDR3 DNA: TGTGCCTGGAGCCATGGAGGGGCAGCTGAA.

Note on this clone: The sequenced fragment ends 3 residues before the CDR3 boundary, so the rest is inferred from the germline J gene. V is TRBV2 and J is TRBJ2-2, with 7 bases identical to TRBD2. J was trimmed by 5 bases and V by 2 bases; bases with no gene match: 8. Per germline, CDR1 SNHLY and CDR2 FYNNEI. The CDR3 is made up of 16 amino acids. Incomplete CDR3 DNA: TGTGCCAGCAGTGAACAGGCGGGAGCAAGAACCGGGGAG. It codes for CASSEQAGARTGE. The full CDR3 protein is CASSEQAGARTGELFF.

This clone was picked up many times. This CDR3 is CAWGGGLRETQYF. The covered CDR3 bases are TGTGCCTGGGGCGGGGGCCTCCGGGAGACC. The chain couples TRBV30 to TRBJ2-5, with D possibly TRBD2 on 7 matching bases. The CDR3 is cut off 3 residues early in the read; its end comes from the germline J gene. Trimming left V 5 bases short and J 5 bases short, with 15 bases between. Germline CDR1 and CDR2: GTSNPN and SVGIG (reference sequence). The CDR3 extends over 13 amino acids.

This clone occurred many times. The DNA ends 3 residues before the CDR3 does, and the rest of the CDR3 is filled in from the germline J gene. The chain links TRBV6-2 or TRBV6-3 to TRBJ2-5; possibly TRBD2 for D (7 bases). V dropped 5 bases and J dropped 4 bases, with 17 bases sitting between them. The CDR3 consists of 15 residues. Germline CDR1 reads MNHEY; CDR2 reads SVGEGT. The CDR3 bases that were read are TGTGCCAGCAGTATGGAGGGGGGGACGGGAGAGACC. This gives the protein CASSMEGGTGET. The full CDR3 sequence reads CASSMEGGTGETQYF.

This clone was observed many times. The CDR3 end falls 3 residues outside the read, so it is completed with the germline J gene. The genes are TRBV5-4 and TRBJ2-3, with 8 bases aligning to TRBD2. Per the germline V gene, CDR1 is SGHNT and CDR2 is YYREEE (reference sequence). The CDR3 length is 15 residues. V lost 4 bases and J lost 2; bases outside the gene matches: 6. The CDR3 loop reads CASSIASGYTDTQYF. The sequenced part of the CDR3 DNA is TGTGCCAGCAGCATTGCTAGCGGGTACACAGATACG.

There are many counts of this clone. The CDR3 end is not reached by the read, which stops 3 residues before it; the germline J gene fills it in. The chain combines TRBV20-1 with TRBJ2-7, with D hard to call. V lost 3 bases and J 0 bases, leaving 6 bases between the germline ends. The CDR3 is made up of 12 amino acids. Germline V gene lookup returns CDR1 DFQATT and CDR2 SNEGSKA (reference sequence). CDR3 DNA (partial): TGCAGTGCTAGGCAGGTCTCCTACGAG. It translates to CSARQVSYE. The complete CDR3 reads CSARQVSYEQYF.

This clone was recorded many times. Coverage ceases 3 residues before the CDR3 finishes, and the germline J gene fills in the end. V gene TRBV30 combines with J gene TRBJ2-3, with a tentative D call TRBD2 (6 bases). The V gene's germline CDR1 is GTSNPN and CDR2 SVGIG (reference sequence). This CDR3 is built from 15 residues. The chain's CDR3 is CALSGQGGLVETQYF. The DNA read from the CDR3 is TGTGCCCTCTCCGGGCAGGGAGGTTTGGTAGAGACG. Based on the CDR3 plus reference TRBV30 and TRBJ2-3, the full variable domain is SQTIHQWPATLVQPVGSPLSLECTVEGTSNPNLYWYRQAAGRGLQLLFYSVGIGQISSEVPQNLSASRPQDRQFILSSKKLLLSDSGFYLCALSGQGGLVETQYFGPGTRLTVL.

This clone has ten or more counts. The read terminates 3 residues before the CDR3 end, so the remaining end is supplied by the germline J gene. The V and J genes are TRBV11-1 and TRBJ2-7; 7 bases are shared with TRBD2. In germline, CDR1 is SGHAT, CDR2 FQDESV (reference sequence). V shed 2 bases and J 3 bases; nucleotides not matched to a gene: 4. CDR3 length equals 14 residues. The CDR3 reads CASSLNPSGYEQYF. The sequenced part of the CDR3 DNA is TGTGCCAGCAGCTTAAACCCTAGCGGCTACGAG.

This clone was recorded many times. The CDR3: CASSLTSGRFEETQYF. The DNA read from the CDR3 is TGTGCCAGCTCACTGACTAGCGGGAGATTCGAGGAGACC. V and J are TRBV18 and TRBJ2-5; 12 bases agree with TRBD2. The read terminates 3 residues before the CDR3 end, so the remaining end is supplied by the germline J gene. J gave up 5 bases and V 4 bases, and 8 bases lay outside the gene matches. Germline CDR1 reads KGHSH; CDR2 reads LQKENI. The CDR3 spans 16 residues.

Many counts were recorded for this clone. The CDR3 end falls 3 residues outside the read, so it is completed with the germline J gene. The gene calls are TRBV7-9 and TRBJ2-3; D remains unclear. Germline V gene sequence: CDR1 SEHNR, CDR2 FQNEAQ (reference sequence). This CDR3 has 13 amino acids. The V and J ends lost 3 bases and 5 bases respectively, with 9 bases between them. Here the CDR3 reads CASSFGIEDTQYF. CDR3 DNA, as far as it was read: TGTGCCAGCAGCTTTGGCATCGAAGATACG.

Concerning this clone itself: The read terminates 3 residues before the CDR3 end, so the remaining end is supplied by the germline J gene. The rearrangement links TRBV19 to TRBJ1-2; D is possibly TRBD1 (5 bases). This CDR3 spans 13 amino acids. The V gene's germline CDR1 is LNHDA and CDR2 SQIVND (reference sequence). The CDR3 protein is CASSIGGTYDYTF. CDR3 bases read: TGTGCCAGTAGTATCGGGGGGACCTACGAC. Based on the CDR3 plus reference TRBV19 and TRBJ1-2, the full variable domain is DGGITQSPKYLFRKEGQNVTLSCEQNLNHDAMYWYRQDPGQGLRLIYYSQIVNDFQKGDIAEGYSVSREKKESFPLTVTSAQKNPTAFYLCASSIGGTYDYTFGSGTRLTVV.

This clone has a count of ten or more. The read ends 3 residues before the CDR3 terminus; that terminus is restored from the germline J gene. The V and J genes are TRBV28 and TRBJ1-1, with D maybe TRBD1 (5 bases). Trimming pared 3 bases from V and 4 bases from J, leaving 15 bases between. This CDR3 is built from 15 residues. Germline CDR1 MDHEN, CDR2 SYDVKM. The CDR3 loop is CASSFGQGSGTEAFF. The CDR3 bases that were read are TGTGCCAGCAGTTTTGGGCAGGGTAGCGGCACTGAA.

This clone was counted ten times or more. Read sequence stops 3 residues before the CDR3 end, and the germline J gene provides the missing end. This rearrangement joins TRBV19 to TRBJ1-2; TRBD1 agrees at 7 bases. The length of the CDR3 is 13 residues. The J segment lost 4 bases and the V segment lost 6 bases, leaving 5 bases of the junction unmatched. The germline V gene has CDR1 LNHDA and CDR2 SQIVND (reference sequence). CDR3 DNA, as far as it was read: TGTGCCAGTAGCCCGGACAGGACCTATGGC. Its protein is CASSPDRTYG. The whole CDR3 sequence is CASSPDRTYGYTF. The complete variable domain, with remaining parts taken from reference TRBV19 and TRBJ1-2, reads DGGITQSPKYLFRKEGQNVTLSCEQNLNHDAMYWYRQDPGQGLRLIYYSQIVNDFQKGDIAEGYSVSREKKESFPLTVTSAQKNPTAFYLCASSPDRTYGYTFGSGTRLTVV.

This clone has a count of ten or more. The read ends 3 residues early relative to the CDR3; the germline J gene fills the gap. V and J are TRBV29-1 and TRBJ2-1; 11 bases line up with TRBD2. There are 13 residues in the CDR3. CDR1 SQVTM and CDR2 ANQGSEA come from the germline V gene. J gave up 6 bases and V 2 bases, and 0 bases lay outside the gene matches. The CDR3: CSVETSGSNEQFF. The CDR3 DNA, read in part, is TGCAGCGTTGAAACTAGCGGGAGCAATGAG.

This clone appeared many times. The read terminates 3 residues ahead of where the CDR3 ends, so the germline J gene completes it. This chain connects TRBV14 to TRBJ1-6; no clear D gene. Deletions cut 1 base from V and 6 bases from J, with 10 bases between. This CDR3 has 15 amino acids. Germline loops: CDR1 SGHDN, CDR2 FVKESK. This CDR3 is CASSQVAARNSPLHF. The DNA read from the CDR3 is TGTGCCAGCAGCCAAGTCGCGGCCCGTAATTCACCC.

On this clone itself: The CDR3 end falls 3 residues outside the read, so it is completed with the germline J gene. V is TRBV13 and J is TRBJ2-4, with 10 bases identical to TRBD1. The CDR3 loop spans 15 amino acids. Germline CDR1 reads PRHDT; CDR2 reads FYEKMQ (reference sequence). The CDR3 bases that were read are TGTGCCAGCAGCTTACCGGGACAGGGGAGGGATGGT. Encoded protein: CASSLPGQGRDG. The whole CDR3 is CASSLPGQGRDGQYF. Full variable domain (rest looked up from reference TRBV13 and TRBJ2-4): AAGVIQSPRHLIKEKRETATLKCYPIPRHDTVYWYQQGPGQDPQFLISFYEKMQSDKGSIPDRFSAQQFSDYHSELNMSSLELGDSALYFCASSLPGQGRDGQYFGAGTRLSVL.

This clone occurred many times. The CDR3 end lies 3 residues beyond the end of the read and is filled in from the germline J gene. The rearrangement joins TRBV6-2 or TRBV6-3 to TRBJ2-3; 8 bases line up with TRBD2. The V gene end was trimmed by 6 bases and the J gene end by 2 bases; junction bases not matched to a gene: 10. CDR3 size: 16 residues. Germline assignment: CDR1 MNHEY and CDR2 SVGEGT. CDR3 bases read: TGTGCCAGCAGGGAACTCAAACTAGCGGCCACAGATACG. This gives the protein CASRELKLAATDT. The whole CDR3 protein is CASRELKLAATDTQYF.

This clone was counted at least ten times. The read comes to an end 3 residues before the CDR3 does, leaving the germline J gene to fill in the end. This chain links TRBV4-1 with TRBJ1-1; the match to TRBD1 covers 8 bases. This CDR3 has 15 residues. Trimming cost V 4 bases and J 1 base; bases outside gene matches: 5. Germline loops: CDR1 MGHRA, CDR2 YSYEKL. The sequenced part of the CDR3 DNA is TGCGCCAGCAGCCCCCGACAGGGGAGGAACACTGAA. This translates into CASSPRQGRNTE. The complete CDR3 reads CASSPRQGRNTEAFF.